This entry is about one T cell receptor (beta chain). This receptor's antigen is unknown. Per-base qualities were not stored, and no clone one base away is much larger. CDR1 and CDR2 were assigned from the germline V gene as SGHAT and FQNNGV. Measured from the cysteine to the phenylalanine, the CDR3 is 14 residues long. Only CDR3 DNA is held: 42 bases, read in frame from base 1. V drops 1 base and J drops 4 bases, leaving 10 bases in between. The data derive from a study of ipilimumab plus nivolumab after autologous stem cell transplantation (dated by TCRdb to the early 2020s). Broadly, across the study: The median number of doses that trial patients received was about 5 for ipilimumab and roughly 8 for nivolumab. The DLBCL cohort included primary refractory and relapsed disease, with 18-month progression-free survival of around 86% and 29% respectively. Patients with high-risk diffuse large B cell lymphoma, mature T cell lymphoma, or multiple myeloma undergoing autologous transplant were enrolled in the trial. The intent-to-treat population of the trial consisted of approximately 40 patients.

The method was the immunoSEQ multiplex PCR assay. The table comes from immuneACCESS by way of TCRdb, which keeps in-frame sequences with V and J called. Part of the clones is missing from these tables; in studies checked, under half for an unresolved V gene and the rest for unknown reasons. Counted in this sample were roughly 11,000 clones; 60% to 80% of them appeared once. The ten largest clonotypes hold roughly 30% of the sample. Broad study findings and their caveats: The authors stated that profiles of the T cell receptor repertoire, regulatory T cell phenotype and gut microbiota provided a biologic rationale for studying this approach further. The authors concluded that combined checkpoint inhibition appeared tolerable when used as consolidation after transplant.

Checkpoint therapy was initiated 14 to 28 days after autologous transplant, and ipilimumab was administered at 1 mg/kg intravenously on day 1 of selected weeks. Nivolumab was administered at 3 mg/kg intravenously on day 1 of weeks 1, 4, 7, 10, and every two weeks through week 26. The study was a Phase Ib clinical trial testing combined checkpoint inhibition with ipilimumab and nivolumab as consolidation after autologous stem cell transplantation. Recombination joined TRBV11-2 with TRBJ1-1; the D gene is unclear. This receptor was taken from a male donor with diffuse large B-cell lymphoma. Sequenced here: PBMCs, sampled in a trial of ipilimumab plus nivolumab as post-transplant consolidation. The bases are TGTGCCAGCAGCTTAGTCAATACCCCCACTGAAGCTTTCTTT. Translation gives CASSLVNTPTEAFF.